This paragraph covers one T cell receptor (beta chain) sequence. The source of the sample is a study of shared clonotypes between healthy human individuals. The overall study: Participating donors consisted of two women and a few men aged 18 to 49.

Without sorting, samples used approximately 99 million PBMCs for genomic DNA. Every immunoSEQ plate was one replicate of a subset's evenly spread DNA. Bulk PBMC genomic DNA spanned ten immunoSEQ deep plates. Measured with immunoSEQ multiplex PCR; TCRdb has only the in-frame clones, and not every one. The sample records about 470,000 clones, roughly 83% being singletons. V lost 1 base, J lost 7 bases, and 14 bases lay in between. The length of the CDR3 is 14 residues. Per the germline V gene, CDR1 is GTSNPN and CDR2 is SVGIG (reference sequence). Input material: PBMCs. The clonotype comes from a woman between 35 and 50 years old in good health. Some clones in this sample may be carry-over from other donors' samples. The chain carries TRBV30 and TRBJ1-5, with D maybe TRBD1 (5 bases). The CDR3 sequence: CAWSDTAGGQPQHF. As DNA, the CDR3 is TGTGCCTGGAGTGACACAGCGGGGGGACAGCCCCAGCATTTT. Full variable domain (remainder filled in from reference TRBV30 and TRBJ1-5): SQTIHQWPATLVQPVGSPLSLECTVEGTSNPNLYWYRQAAGRGLQLLFYSVGIGQISSEVPQNLSASRPQDRQFILSSKKLLLSDSGFYLCAWSDTAGGQPQHFGDGTRLSIL.